Below, 9 T cell receptor beta chains from the same sample are listed, as sequenced in a study of blood T cell repertoires in COVID-19. The method was immunoSEQ multiplex PCR; TCRdb's version includes in-frame clones alone and lacks a portion of them. This sample yields more than 85,000 clones, of which 80% are seen a single time; roughly 4% belongs to the top ten. Sequences were obtained from peripheral blood. These receptors all come from a human donor in a cohort sampled during active or convalescent COVID-19.

A note on this clone: This sample includes further DNA sequences coding for the same CDR3. The chain has TRBV6-2 or TRBV6-3 and TRBJ2-7; D is possibly TRBD2 (6 bases). Germline V gives CDR1 MNHEY, CDR2 SVGEGT. Trimming took 3 bases from V and 4 from J, leaving 10 bases between them. The CDR3 extends over 13 amino acids. The DNA for the CDR3 is TGTGCCAGCAGTTATTATCGGGGGTACGAGCAGTACTTC. Translating it yields CASSYYRGYEQYF.

V is TRBV6-5 and J is TRBJ2-5; D might be TRBD2 (7 bases). Per germline, CDR1 MNHEY and CDR2 SVGAGI. V dropped 4 bases and J dropped 4 bases, with 19 bases sitting between them. The CDR3 loop spans 16 amino acids. The CDR3 spells CASSLGGAQWGETQYF. CDR3 nucleotides: TGTGCCAGCAGTTTGGGGGGGGCTCAGTGGGGAGAGACCCAGTACTTC.

The gene calls are TRBV14 and TRBJ1-2, with D unclear. The germline CDR1 and CDR2 sequences are SGHDN and FVKESK. The CDR3 has 13 residues. Trimming left V 5 bases short and J 8 bases short, with 15 bases between. The chain's CDR3 is CASSADLRRGYTF. Written as DNA, the CDR3 is TGTGCCAGCAGCGCCGACCTTCGGCGGGGCTACACCTTC.

This clone was observed a single time. This specimen includes other DNA sequences encoding the same CDR3. The chain recombines TRBV7-8 with TRBJ2-7, with 7 positions matching TRBD1. V trimming: 9 bases; J trimming: 7 bases; junction bases outside the gene matches: 15. The CDR3 is 14 residues long. CDR1 is SGHVS, CDR2 FQNEAQ, per germline. The CDR3 region has the DNA TGTGCCAGTAGCCCGAGGGGGCAGACATCTGAGCAGTACTTC. This encodes CASSPRGQTSEQYF. The full variable domain, in which reference TRBV7-8 and TRBJ2-7 provide the parts outside the CDR3, is GAGVSQSPRYKVAKRGQDVALRCDPISGHVSLFWYQQALGQGPEFLTYFQNEAQLDKSGLPSDRFFAERPEGSVSTLKIQRTQQEDSAVYLCASSPRGQTSEQYFGPGTRLTVT.

The CDR3 region is CASSLGGYEQYF. DNA of the CDR3: TGCGCCAGCAGCTTAGGGGGCTACGAGCAGTACTTC. The chain carries TRBV5-1 and TRBJ2-7, with D perhaps matching TRBD1 (6 bases). The germline V gene encodes CDR1 SGHRS and CDR2 YFSETQ. Trimming pared 2 bases from V and 3 bases from J, leaving 6 bases between. This CDR3 is 12 amino acids long.

The chain employs TRBV27 and TRBJ2-2; D gene ambiguous. CDR3 length: 15 amino acids. Germline V lookup: CDR1 MNHEY, CDR2 SMNVEV (reference sequence). V lost 2 bases and J 9 bases, leaving 16 bases between the germline ends. The CDR3 region has the DNA TGTGCCAGCAGTTTAGGTAGTACCCTCATTTGGGAGCTGTTTTTT. Translation: CASSLGSTLIWELFF.

The genes are TRBV5-6 and TRBJ1-6; weak D call: TRBD1 (5 bases). V lost 4 bases to trimming and J lost 5 bases, with 16 bases between them. The CDR3 is 16 amino acids. Germline CDR1 SGHDT, CDR2 YYEEEE. Written as DNA, the CDR3 is TGTGCCAGCAGCCGAATAGGGCAGGGAAATAATTCACCCCTCCACTTT. This encodes CASSRIGQGNNSPLHF.

V usage is TRBV19 and J usage is TRBJ2-7, with D tentatively TRBD1 (5 bases). V lost 5 bases, J lost 0 bases, and 14 bases lay in between. Germline CDR1 reads LNHDA; CDR2 reads SQIVND (reference sequence). This CDR3 contains 15 residues. The CDR3 nucleotides are TGTGCCAGTAGTGGCCACAAGGGGATCTCCTACGAGCAGTACTTC. Protein: CASSGHKGISYEQYF. Full variable domain (outside the CDR3, taken from reference TRBV19 and TRBJ2-7): DGGITQSPKYLFRKEGQNVTLSCEQNLNHDAMYWYRQDPGQGLRLIYYSQIVNDFQKGDIAEGYSVSREKKESFPLTVTSAQKNPTAFYLCASSGHKGISYEQYFGPGTRLTVT.

The chain is built from TRBV7-9 and TRBJ1-3, with D possibly TRBD1 on 5 matching bases. The CDR3 covers 14 residues. Trimming took 1 base from V and 2 from J, leaving 6 bases between them. Germline V gives CDR1 SEHNR, CDR2 FQNEAQ (reference sequence). The CDR3 here is CASSLGGAGNTIYF. The CDR3 DNA is TGTGCCAGCAGCTTAGGGGGGGCTGGAAACACCATATATTTT. Full variable domain (rest looked up from reference TRBV7-9 and TRBJ1-3): DTGVSQNPRHKITKRGQNVTFRCDPISEHNRLYWYRQTLGQGPEFLTYFQNEAQLEKSRLLSDRFSAERPKGSFSTLEIQRTEQGDSAMYLCASSLGGAGNTIYFGEGSWLTVV.